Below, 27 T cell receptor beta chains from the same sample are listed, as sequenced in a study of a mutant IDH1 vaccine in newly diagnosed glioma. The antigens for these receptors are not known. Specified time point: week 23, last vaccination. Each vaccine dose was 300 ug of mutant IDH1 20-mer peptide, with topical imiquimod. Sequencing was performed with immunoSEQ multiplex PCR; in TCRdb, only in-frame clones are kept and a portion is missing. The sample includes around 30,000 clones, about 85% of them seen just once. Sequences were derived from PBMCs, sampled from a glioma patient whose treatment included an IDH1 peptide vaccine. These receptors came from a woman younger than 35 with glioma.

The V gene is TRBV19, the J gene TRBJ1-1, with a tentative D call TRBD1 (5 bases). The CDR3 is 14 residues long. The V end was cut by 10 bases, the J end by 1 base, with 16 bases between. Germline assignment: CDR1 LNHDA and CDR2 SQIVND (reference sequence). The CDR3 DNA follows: TGTGCCACCCAGCGGCGGGGGGGGAACACTGAAGCTTTCTTT. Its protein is CATQRRGGNTEAFF. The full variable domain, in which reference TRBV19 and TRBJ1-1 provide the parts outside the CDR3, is DGGITQSPKYLFRKEGQNVTLSCEQNLNHDAMYWYRQDPGQGLRLIYYSQIVNDFQKGDIAEGYSVSREKKESFPLTVTSAQKNPTAFYLCATQRRGGNTEAFFGQGTRLTVV.

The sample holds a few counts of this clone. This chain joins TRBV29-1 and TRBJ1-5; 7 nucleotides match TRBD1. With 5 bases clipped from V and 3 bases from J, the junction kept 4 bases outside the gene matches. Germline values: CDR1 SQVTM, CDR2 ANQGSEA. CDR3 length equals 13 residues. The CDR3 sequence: CSVSGTVNQPQHF. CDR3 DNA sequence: TGCAGCGTTTCCGGGACAGTCAATCAGCCCCAGCATTTT.

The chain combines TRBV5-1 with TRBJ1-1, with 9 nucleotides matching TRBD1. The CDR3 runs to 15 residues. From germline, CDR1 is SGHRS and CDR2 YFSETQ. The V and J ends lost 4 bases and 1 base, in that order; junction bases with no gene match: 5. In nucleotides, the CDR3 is TGCGCCAGCAGCGAATTGGGACAGGGGAACACTGAAGCTTTCTTT. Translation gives CASSELGQGNTEAFF.

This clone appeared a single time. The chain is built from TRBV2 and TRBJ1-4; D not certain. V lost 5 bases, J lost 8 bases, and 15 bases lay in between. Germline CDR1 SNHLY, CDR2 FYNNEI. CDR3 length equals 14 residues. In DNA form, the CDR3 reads TGTGCCAGCAGTCCGCACCAGTCTGGGGAAAAACTGTTTTTT. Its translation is CASSPHQSGEKLFF.

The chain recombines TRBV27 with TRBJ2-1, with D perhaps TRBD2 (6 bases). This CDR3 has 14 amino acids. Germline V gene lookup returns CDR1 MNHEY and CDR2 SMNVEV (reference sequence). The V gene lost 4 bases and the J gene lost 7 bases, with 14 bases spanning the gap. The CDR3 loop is CASSSPGGVNEQFF. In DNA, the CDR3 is TGTGCCAGCAGTTCCCCGGGCGGGGTGAATGAGCAGTTCTTC.

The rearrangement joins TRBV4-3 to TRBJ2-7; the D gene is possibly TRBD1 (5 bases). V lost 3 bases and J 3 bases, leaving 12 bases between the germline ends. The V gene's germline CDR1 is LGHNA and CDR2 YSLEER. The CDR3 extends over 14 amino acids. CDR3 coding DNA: TGCGCCAGCAGCCAGACAGAAATGGACTACGAGCAGTACTTC. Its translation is CASSQTEMDYEQYF.

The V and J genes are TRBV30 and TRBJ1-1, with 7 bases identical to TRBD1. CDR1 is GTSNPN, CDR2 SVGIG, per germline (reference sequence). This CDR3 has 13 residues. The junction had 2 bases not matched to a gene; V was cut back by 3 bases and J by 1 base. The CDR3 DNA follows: TGTGCCTGGAGCCGGGACAGGAACACTGAAGCTTTCTTT. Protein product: CAWSRDRNTEAFF.

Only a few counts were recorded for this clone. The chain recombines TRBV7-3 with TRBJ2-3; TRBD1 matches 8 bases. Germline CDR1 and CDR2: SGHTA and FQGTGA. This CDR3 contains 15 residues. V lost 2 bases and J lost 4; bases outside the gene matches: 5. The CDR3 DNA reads TGTGCCAGCAGCTTACAGGGGGCAAATTCAGATACGCAGTATTTT. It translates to CASSLQGANSDTQYF. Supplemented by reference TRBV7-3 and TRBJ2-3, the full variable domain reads GAGVSQTPSNKVTEKGKYVELRCDPISGHTALYWYRQSLGQGPEFLIYFQGTGAADDSGLPNDRFFAVRPEGSVSTLKIQRTERGDSAVYLCASSLQGANSDTQYFGPGTRLTVL.

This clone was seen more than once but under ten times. CDR3 nucleotides: TGTGCCAGCAGCTACGTGGGGATCACCGGGGAGCTGTTTTTT. Amino acids: CASSYVGITGELFF. The rearrangement uses TRBV7-9 and TRBJ2-2; D call uncertain. CDR1 is SEHNR and CDR2 is FQNEAQ in the germline V gene (reference sequence). The CDR3 extends over 14 amino acids. The V end was cut by 4 bases, the J end by 4 bases, with 10 bases between.

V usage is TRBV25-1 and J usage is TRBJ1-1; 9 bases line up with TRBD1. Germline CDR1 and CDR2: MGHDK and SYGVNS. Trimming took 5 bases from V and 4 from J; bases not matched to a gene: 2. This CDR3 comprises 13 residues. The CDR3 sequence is CASSHRGPTEAFF. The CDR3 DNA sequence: TGTGCCAGCAGTCACAGGGGGCCCACTGAAGCTTTCTTT.

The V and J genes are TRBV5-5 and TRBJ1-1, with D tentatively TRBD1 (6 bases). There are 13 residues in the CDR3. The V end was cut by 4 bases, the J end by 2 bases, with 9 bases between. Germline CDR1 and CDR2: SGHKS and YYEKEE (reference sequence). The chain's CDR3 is CASSMDSNTEAFF. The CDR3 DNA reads TGTGCCAGCAGCATGGACAGTAACACTGAAGCTTTCTTT.

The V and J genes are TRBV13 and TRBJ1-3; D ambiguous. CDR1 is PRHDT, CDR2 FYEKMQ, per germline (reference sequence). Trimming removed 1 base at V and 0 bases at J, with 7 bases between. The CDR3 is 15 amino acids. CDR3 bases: TGTGCCAGCAGCTTAGACAGATTCTCTGGAAACACCATATATTTT. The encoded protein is CASSLDRFSGNTIYF.

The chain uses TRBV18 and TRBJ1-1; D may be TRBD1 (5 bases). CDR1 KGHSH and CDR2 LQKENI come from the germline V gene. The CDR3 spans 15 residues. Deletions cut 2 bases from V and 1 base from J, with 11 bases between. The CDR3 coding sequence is TGTGCCAGCTCACCAGCGCGGCAGGGGAACACTGAAGCTTTCTTT. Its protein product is CASSPARQGNTEAFF.

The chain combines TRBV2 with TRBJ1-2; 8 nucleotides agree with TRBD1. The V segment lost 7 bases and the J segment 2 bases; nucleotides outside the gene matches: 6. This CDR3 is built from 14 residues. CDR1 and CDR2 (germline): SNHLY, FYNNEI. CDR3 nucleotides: TGTGCCAGCACCCCGGGACAGGAAAACTATGGCTACACCTTC. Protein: CASTPGQENYGYTF.

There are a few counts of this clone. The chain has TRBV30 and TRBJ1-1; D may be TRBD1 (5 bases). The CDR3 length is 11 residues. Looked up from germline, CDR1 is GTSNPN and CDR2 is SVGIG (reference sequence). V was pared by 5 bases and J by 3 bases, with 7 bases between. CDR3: CAWSRDTEAFF. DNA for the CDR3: TGTGCCTGGTCCAGGGACACTGAAGCTTTCTTT.

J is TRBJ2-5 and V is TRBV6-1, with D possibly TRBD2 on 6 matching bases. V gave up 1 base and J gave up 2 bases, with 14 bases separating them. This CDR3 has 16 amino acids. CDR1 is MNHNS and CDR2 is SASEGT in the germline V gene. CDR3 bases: TGTGCCAGCAGTGAAGTGGCTAGCGTCTTACAAGAGACCCAGTACTTC. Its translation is CASSEVASVLQETQYF.

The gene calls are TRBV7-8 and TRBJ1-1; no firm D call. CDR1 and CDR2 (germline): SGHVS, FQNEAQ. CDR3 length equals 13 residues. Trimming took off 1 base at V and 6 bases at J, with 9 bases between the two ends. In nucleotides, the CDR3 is TGTGCCAGCAGCTTAGGGGTCGTGGCTGAAGCTTTCTTT. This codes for CASSLGVVAEAFF.

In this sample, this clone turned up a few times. CDR3 sequence reads: CASSWTLNTEAFF. The CDR3 nucleotides read TGCGCCAGCAGCTGGACGTTGAACACTGAAGCTTTCTTT. This rearrangement joins TRBV5-1 to TRBJ1-1; D call uncertain. Trimming pared 3 bases from V and 0 bases from J, leaving 6 bases between. Germline CDR1 is SGHRS and CDR2 is YFSETQ. The CDR3 consists of 13 residues.

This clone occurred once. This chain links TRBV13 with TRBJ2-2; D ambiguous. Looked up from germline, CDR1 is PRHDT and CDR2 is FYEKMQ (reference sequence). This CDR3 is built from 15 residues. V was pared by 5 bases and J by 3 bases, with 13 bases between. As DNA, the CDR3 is TGTGCCAGCAGCGACAACCCAGGCGACACCGGGGAGCTGTTTTTT. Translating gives CASSDNPGDTGELFF.

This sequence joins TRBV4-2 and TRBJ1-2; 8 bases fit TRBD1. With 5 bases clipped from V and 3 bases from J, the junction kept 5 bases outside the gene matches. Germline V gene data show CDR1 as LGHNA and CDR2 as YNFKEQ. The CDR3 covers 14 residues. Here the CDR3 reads CASSRTTGDYGYTF. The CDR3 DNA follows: TGTGCCAGCAGCAGGACGACAGGGGACTATGGCTACACCTTC.

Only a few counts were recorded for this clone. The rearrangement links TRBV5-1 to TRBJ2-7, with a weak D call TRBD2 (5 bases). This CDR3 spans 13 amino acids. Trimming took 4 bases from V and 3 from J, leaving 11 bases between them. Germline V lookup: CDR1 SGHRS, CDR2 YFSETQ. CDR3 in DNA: TGCGCCAGCAGCCGGGGAACGGGCTACGAGCAGTACTTC. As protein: CASSRGTGYEQYF.

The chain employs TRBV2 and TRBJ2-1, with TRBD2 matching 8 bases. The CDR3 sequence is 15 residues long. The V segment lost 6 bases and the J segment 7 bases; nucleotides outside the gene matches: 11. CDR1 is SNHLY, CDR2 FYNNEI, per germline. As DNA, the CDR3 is TGTGCCAGCAGGGCCGCCGGGGGGGCGGGAAATGAGCAGTTCTTC. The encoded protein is CASRAAGGAGNEQFF.

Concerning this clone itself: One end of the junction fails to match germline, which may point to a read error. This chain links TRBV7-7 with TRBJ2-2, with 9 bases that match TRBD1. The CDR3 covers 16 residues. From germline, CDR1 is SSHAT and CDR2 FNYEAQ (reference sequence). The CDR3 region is CASSSTGTGIVGELFF. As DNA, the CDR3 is TGTGCTAGCAGCTCGACCGGGACAGGGATTGTCGGGGAGCTGTTTTTT.

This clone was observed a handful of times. CDR3: CASNSRDWNTEAFF. The CDR3 region has the DNA TGCGCCAGCAACTCGAGGGACTGGAACACTGAAGCTTTCTTT. The chain is built from TRBV5-1 and TRBJ1-1, with D possibly matching TRBD1 (5 bases). The V gene lost 6 bases and the J gene lost 1 base, with 13 bases spanning the gap. The V gene's germline CDR1 is SGHRS and CDR2 YFSETQ. The CDR3 has 14 amino acids.

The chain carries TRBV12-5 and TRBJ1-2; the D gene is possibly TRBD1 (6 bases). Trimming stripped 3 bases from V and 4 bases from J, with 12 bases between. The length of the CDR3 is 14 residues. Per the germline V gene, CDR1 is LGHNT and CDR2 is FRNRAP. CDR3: CASGLYRDLYGYTF. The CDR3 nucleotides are TGTGCTAGTGGTTTATACAGGGACCTCTATGGCTACACCTTC.

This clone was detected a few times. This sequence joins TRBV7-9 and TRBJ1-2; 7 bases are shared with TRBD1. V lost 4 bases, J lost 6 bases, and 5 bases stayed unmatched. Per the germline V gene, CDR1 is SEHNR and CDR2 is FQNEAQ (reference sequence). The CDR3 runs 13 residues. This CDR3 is CASSSTGLHGYTF. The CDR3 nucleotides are TGTGCCAGCAGCTCGACAGGGTTGCATGGCTACACCTTC.

The CDR3 region is CASSTSGIRTGTEAFF. The CDR3 DNA reads as TGTGCCAGCTCAACGTCCGGGATAAGAACGGGCACTGAAGCTTTCTTT. The chain couples TRBV18 to TRBJ1-1; D is uncertain. V lost 5 bases, J lost 4 bases, and 20 bases lay in between. CDR1 KGHSH and CDR2 LQKENI come from the germline V gene. This CDR3 has 16 amino acids.